Sequencing of this T cell receptor (beta chain) was carried out in a study of T-cell reconstitution after alpha-beta-depleted transplantation in children. This clonotype showed up just a few times. Its antigen is unknown. With V trimmed by 2 bases and J by 2 bases, 25 bases remained unmatched. The CDR3 spans 22 residues. Germline V CDR1 and CDR2: DFQATT, SNEGSKA (reference sequence). The study's findings and limits: Where alpha-beta T cells came from about two months after transplant was reportedly several hundred expanded graft clones. Recipient T cells and thymic progenitors that survived were the source of the high TCRbeta diversity seen at day 60 in some patients.

Unique molecular identifiers featured in how the TCRbeta library was prepared. TCRdb reprocessed the PCR reads with MiXCR, giving one entry per CDR3 protein. The table records around 130,000 distinct CDR3 sequences, roughly 9% of them present only once. The TCR was taken from a girl less than two years old who had a stem cell transplant for combined immunodeficiency, so the T cells may come from the graft donor. The chain combines TRBV20-1 with TRBJ2-3, with 10 bases identical to TRBD2. Specimen: PBMCs, mostly from graft donor cells, collected 180 days after TCRalphabeta/CD19-depleted stem cell transplant. The CDR3 coding sequence is TGCAGTGCTAGAAGCCTACACCCTAGCGGGAGTATCCGAAAAACTGACACAGATACGCAGTATTTT. Translating it yields CSARSLHPSGSIRKTDTDTQYF.